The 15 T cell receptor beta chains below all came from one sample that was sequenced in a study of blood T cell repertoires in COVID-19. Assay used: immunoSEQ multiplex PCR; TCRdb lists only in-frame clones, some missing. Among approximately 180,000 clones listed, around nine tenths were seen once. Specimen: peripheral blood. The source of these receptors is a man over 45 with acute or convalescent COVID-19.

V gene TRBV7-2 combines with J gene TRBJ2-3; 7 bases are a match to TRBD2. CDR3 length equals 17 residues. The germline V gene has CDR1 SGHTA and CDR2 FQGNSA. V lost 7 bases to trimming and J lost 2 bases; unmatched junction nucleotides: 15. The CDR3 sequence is CASTAPGGPSYTDTQYF. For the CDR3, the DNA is TGTGCCAGCACCGCACCGGGGGGACCCTCCTACACAGATACGCAGTATTTT.

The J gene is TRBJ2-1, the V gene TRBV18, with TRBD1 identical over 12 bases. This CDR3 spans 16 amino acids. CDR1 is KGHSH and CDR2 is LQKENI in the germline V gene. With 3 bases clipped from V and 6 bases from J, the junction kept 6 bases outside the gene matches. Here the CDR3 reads CASSPTGQGAPNEQFF. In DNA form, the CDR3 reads TGTGCCAGCTCACCCACGGGACAGGGGGCCCCCAATGAGCAGTTCTTC.

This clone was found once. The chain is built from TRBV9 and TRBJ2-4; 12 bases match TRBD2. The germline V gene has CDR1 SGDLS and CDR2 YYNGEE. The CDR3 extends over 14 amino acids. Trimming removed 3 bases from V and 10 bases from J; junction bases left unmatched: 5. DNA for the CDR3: TGTGCCAGCAGCGAACGGACTAGCGGGACTATTCAGTACTTC. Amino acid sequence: CASSERTSGTIQYF. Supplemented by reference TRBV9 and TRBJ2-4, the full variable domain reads DSGVTQTPKHLITATGQRVTLRCSPRSGDLSVYWYQQSLDQGLQFLIQYYNGEERAKGNILERFSAQQFPDLHSELNLSSLELGDSALYFCASSERTSGTIQYFGAGTRLSVL.

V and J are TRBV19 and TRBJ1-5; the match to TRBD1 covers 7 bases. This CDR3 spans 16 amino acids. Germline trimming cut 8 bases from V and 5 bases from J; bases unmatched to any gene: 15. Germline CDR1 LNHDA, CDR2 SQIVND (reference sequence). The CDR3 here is CASLDTATGNYQPQHF. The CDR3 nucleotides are TGTGCCAGTCTAGACACCGCGACAGGGAACTATCAGCCCCAGCATTTT.

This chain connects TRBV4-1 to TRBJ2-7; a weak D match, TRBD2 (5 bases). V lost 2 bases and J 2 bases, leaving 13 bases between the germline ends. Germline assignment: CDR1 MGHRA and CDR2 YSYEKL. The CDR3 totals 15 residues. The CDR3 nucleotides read TGCGCCAGCAGCCAAACCAGGTTCGGGACCTACGAGCAGTACTTC. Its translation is CASSQTRFGTYEQYF.

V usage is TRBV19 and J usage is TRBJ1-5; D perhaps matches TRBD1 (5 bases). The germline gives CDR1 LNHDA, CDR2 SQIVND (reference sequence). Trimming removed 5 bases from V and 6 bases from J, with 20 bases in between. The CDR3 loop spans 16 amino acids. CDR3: CASSPTRTREFQPQHF. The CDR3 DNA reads TGTGCCAGTAGTCCAACCCGGACCAGGGAATTTCAGCCCCAGCATTTT.

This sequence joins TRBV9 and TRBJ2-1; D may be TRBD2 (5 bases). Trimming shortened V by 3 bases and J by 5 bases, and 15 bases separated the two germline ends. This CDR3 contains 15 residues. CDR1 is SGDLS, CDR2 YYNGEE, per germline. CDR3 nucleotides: TGTGCCAGCAGCGCGTCGCAGCGGATAGACAATGAGCAGTTCTTC. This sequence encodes CASSASQRIDNEQFF.

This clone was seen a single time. The CDR3 DNA sequence: TGTGCCAGCAGCCAAGCCCAACAGTTATCCTACACCTTC. Protein product: CASSQAQQLSYTF. The V and J genes are TRBV3-1 (or the pseudogene TRBV3-2) and TRBJ1-2, with unresolved D. CDR1 LGHDT and CDR2 YNNKEL come from the germline V gene (reference sequence). V was pared by 1 base and J by 10 bases, with 13 bases between. The CDR3 has 13 residues.

This chain's CDR3 is CASSIGLEDTEAFF. The CDR3 nucleotides are TGTGCCAGTAGTATCGGACTGGAGGACACTGAAGCTTTCTTT. This rearrangement joins TRBV19 to TRBJ1-1; D not resolved. Trimming left V 3 bases short and J 3 bases short, with 11 bases between. The CDR3 extends over 14 amino acids. Looked up from germline, CDR1 is LNHDA and CDR2 is SQIVND (reference sequence).

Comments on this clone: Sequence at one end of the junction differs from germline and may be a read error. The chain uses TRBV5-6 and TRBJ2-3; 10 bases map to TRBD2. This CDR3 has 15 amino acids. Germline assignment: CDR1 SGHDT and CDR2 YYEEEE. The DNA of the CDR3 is TGTGCCAGCAGCCCAATAGCGGGAGGCACAGATACTCAGTATTTT. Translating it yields CASSPIAGGTDTQYF.

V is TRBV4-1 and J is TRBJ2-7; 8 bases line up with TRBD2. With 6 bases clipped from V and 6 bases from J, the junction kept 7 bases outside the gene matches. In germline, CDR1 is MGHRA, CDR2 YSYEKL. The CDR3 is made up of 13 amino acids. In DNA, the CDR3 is TGCGCCAGCAGTCCGACTAGCGCCCGCGAGCAGTACTTC. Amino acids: CASSPTSAREQYF.

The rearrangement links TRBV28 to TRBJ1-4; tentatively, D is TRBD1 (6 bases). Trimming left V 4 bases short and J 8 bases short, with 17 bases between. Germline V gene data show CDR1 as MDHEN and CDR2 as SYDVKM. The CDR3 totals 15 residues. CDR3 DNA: TGTGCCAGCAGTTCCGCCGGGACAAAAGGGGAAAAACTGTTTTTT. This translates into CASSSAGTKGEKLFF.

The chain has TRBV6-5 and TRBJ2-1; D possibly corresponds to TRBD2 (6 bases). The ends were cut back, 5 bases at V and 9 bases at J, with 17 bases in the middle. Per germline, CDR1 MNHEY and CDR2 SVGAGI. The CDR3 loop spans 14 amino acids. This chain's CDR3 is CASSLTRLVGEQFF. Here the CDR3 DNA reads TGTGCCAGCAGTCTAACAAGACTAGTGGGTGAGCAGTTCTTC.

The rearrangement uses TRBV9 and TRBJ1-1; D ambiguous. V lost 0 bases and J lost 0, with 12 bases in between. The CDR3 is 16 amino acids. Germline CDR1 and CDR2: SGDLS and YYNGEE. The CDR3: CASSVEGSGMNTEAFF. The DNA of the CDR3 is TGTGCCAGCAGCGTAGAGGGCAGCGGGATGAACACTGAAGCTTTCTTT.

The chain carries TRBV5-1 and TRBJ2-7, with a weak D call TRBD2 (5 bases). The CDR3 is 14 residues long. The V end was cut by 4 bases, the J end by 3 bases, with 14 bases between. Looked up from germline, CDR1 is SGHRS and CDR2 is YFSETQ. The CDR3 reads CASSPAGNLYEQYF. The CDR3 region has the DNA TGCGCCAGCAGCCCGGCGGGCAACCTCTACGAGCAGTACTTC. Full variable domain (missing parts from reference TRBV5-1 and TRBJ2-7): KAGVTQTPRYLIKTRGQQVTLSCSPISGHRSVSWYQQTPGQGLQFLFEYFSETQRNKGNFPGRFSGRQFSNSRSEMNVSTLELGDSALYLCASSPAGNLYEQYFGPGTRLTVT.